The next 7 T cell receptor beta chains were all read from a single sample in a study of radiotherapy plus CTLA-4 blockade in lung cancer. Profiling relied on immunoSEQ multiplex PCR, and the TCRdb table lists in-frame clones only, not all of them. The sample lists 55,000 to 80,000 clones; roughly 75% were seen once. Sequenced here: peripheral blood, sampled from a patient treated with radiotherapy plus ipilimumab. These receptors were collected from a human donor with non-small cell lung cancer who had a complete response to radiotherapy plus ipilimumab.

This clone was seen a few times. This CDR3 reads CASSEVIDEKLFF. Here the CDR3 DNA reads TGTGCCAGCAGTGAAGTTATTGATGAAAAACTGTTTTTT. This chain connects TRBV6-1 to TRBJ1-4; no definite D call. Germline CDR1 reads MNHNS; CDR2 reads SASEGT. Trimming cost V 1 base and J 6 bases, with 6 bases left between them. CDR3 size: 13 residues.

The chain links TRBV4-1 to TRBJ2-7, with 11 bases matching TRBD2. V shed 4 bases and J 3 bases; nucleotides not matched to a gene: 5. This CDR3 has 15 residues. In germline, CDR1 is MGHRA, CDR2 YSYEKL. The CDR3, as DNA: TGCGCCAGCAGCCCACTAGCGGGAGTTAACTACGAGCAGTACGTC. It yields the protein CASSPLAGVNYEQYV.

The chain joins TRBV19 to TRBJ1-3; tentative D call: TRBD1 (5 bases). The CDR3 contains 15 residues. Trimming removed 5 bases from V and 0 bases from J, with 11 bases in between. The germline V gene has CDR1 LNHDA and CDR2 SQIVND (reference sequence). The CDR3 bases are TGTGCCAGTAGTGTGGACGGGGGCTCTGGAAACACCATATATTTT. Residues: CASSVDGGSGNTIYF.

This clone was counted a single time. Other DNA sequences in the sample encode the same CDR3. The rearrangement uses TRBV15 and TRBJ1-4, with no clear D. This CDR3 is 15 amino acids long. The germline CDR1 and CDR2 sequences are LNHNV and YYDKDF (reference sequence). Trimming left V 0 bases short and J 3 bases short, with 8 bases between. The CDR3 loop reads CATSRDSPSNEKLFF. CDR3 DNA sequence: TGTGCCACCAGCAGAGACTCCCCCTCTAATGAAAAACTGTTTTTT. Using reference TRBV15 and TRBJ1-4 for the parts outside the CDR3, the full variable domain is DAMVIQNPRYQVTQFGKPVTLSCSQTLNHNVMYWYQQKSSQAPKLLFHYYDKDFNNEADTPDNFQSRRPNTSFCFLDIRSPGLGDTAMYLCATSRDSPSNEKLFFGSGTQLSVL.

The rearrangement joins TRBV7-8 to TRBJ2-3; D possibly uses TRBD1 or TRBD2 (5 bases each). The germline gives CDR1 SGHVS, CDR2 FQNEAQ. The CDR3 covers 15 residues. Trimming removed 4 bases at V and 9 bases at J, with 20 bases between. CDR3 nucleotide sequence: TGTGCCAGCAGCTATCTACGGGACCCGGCCGAGACGCAGTATTTT. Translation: CASSYLRDPAETQYF.

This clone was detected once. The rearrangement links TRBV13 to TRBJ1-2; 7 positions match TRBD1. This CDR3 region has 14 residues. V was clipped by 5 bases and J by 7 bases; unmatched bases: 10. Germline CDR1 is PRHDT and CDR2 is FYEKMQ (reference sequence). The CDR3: CASSPFQGVAGYTF. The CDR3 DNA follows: TGTGCCAGCAGCCCCTTCCAGGGGGTGGCTGGCTACACCTTC.

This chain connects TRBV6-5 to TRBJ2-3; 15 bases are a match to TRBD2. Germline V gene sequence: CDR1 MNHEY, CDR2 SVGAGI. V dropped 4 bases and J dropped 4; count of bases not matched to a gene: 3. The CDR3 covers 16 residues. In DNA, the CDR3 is TGTGCCAGCAGTTCCGGACTAGCGGGGGGGCCAGATACGCAGTATTTT. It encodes CASSSGLAGGPDTQYF.